The source of this T cell receptor beta chain is a study of blood T cell repertoires in COVID-19 (TCRdb year 2020). About the full investigation: Samples covering the acute and convalescent phases of COVID-19 were provided by collaborators in the United States, Italy and Spain. The material from the prospective study consisted of cDNA or gDNA derived from T cells, B-cell-depleted T cells, or PBMCs. Deeply sampled blood TCRbeta repertoires from subjects exposed to, actively infected with, or recovered from COVID-19 were included in the dataset. The repertoires were made available in a free public database intended to serve as a resource for research on the immune response to SARS-CoV-2. The samples were drawn from two sources: the first 160 participants of the ongoing ImmuneRACE study, and fewer than 1,500 subjects contributed by 6 global collaborators. A de-identified subject ID, COVID-19 status, age in years and sex were almost always included in the sample metadata. Where HLA class I and class II types were available, the types were taken from metadata supplied by the sample provider, not from assay-based typing.

Whole blood was collected in K2EDTA tubes by collaborating institutions according to the institutions' own protocols. For TCRbeta analysis, collaborators shipped samples as frozen whole blood, isolated PBMCs, or DNA extracted from either of those sample types. Taken from cysteine to phenylalanine, the CDR3 has 14 residues. Of all the DNA, just the CDR3 is kept, 42 bases in frame from base 1. CDR1 and CDR2 were assigned from the germline V gene as SGHDN and FVKESK. The V and J ends are trimmed by 2 bases and 0 bases, leaving 7 bases between them. Results and caveats for the whole study, not just this receptor: The quantity of clinical and demographic metadata differed by source and by participant and was supplied without curation.

TCRbeta CDR3 regions were amplified from genomic DNA using the immunoSEQ Assay, a bias-controlled multiplex PCR. In the authors' own workflow: Nucleated cell counts per sample were estimated from amplification of reference gene primers within the assay. To quantify the absolute abundance of each unique TCRbeta CDR3 rearrangement, sequence reads were collapsed and filtered. For each sample, productive Simpson clonality was calculated as the square root of Simpson's diversity index over productive rearrangements. The table comes from immuneACCESS by way of TCRdb, which keeps in-frame sequences with V and J called. Part of the clones is missing from these tables; in studies checked, under half for an unresolved V gene and the rest for unknown reasons. The V and J calls and clone size were taken over from that table, and D and trimming were inferred from the DNA. A total of under 300,000 clones appear in this sample, over 70% of them only once. The top ten clonotypes cover around 3.4% of the sample.

For this clone: The antigen it recognizes is unknown. No clone much larger than this one lies a single base away; base qualities are absent.

The specimen was peripheral blood. This clonotype was obtained from a woman older than 75 with acute or convalescent COVID-19. Recombination connected TRBV14 to TRBJ1-1; a tentative D match to TRBD1 spans 5 bases. The DNA sequence is given as TGTGCCAGCAGCCAATGGACATTGAACACTGAAGCTTTCTTT. This encodes CASSQWTLNTEAFF.